This TCR beta chain was identified in a study of somatic mutations in cytotoxic T cells in rheumatoid arthritis (dated by TCRdb to 2016 to 2017). With regard to the full study: Before any treatment started and right after they were diagnosed, patients gave peripheral blood samples (around 30 ml EDTA). Median age was essentially the same in the patient group and the control group. For approximately 63 rheumatoid arthritis patients and 20 or so healthy controls, TCRB deep sequencing was carried out. In newly diagnosed rheumatoid arthritis without treatment, the study examined if expanded CD8+ T-cell clones harbor somatic mutations, relying on TCRB deep sequencing to characterize clonality. Some V beta antibody-stained T-cell populations were flow-sorted on a FACSAria II or Sony SH800 at nearly 100% purity, and sorted V beta1+ cells also underwent TCRB sequencing. Broader findings and caveats from the paper: Rheumatoid arthritis patients and age-matched healthy controls did not significantly differ in CD8+ T-cell clonality. The slight TRBV07 underrepresentation in patients was not adjusted for multiple comparisons. CD8+ clonality increased with age in patients (Spearman r of about 0.5) but not in healthy controls. It was unknown which antigens the expanded CD8+ clones targeted, and their absence from virus-specific databases did not exclude viral specificity. Several identical CD8+ TCRB sequences were found in both blood and synovial fluid, and in about an eighth of the 65 patients the largest CD8+ clone exceeded 20% of CD8+ cells.

Points on this clone: The antigen this receptor binds is unknown. No qualities accompany the bases; no much larger clone lies one base away.

Positive magnetic bead selection on an AutoMACS was used to isolate CD4+ and CD8+ cells, with flow cytometry used to check purity. A TCR V beta antibody panel was used in flow cytometry to screen first for clonal expansions, which were then characterized by TCRB deep sequencing of sorted CD8+ fractions. Peripheral blood mononuclear cells were obtained using density gradient separation with Ficoll-Paque PLUS. DNA from CD4-enriched, CD8-enriched or PBMC samples was extracted using Nucleospin Tissue or Tissue XS kits and then quantified on a Qubit 2.0 fluorometer. TCRB CDR3 sequencing used the immunoSEQ assay on genomic DNA. The paper's data handling went like this. Published virus-specific TCRB sequences were compared with patient CD8+ clones larger than 1%, and only a few matches were found. Analyses were restricted to productive TCRB rearrangements. A clone was defined by a unique TCRB CDR3 sequence, and clonality was computed as a productive clonality index based on Shannon entropy. Repertoire overlap for a pair of samples was computed from each clone's template counts relative to total templates per sample. V-gene usage from TCRB sequencing and V-gene usage measured by flow cytometry were correlated (Spearman r of around 0.6). Entries here come from immuneACCESS through TCRdb and include only in-frame sequences with V and J called. Some clones fail to appear in such tables; in the studies checked, an unresolved V gene covers under half of the shortfall, and the cause of the remainder is unknown. V and J calls and clone size are copied from that table; D and trimming were computed from the DNA. This sample is represented by some 20,000 clones; 68% of them were singletons. The top ten constitute 15% to 20% of the sample.

CDR1 and CDR2, looked up from the germline V gene, are LGHNA and YSLEER. The CDR3 runs 15 amino acids, cysteine and phenylalanine included. The only DNA kept is the CDR3, 45 bases in frame from the first base. For this chain, trimming is 4 bases at the V end and 7 bases at the J end, and the number of junction bases without a gene match is 8. The sequence joins TRBV4-3 to TRBJ1-1; a stretch of 11 junction bases matches TRBD1. The receptor's source is an adult with rheumatoid arthritis. The sample comprised CD8+ T cells sorted from blood. The bases read TGCGCCAGCAGCCCAGGGACAGGGGGAACAGGTGAAGCTTTCTTT. Its protein reads: CASSPGTGGTGEAFF.